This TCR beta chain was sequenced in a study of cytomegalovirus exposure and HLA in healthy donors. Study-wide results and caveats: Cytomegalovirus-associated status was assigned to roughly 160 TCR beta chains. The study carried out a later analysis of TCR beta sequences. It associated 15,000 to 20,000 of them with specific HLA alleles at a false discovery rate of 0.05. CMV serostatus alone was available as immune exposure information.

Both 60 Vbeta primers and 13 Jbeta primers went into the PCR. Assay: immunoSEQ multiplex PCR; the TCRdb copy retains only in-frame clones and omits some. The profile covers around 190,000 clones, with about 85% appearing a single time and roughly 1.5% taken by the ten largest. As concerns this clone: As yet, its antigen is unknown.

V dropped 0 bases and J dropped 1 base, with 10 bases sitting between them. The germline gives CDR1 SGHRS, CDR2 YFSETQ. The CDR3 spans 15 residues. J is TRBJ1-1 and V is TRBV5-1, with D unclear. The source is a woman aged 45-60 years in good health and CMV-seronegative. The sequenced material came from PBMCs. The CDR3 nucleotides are TGCGCCAGCAGCTTGGCGACACAACCGAACACTGAAGCTTTCTTT. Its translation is CASSLATQPNTEAFF.